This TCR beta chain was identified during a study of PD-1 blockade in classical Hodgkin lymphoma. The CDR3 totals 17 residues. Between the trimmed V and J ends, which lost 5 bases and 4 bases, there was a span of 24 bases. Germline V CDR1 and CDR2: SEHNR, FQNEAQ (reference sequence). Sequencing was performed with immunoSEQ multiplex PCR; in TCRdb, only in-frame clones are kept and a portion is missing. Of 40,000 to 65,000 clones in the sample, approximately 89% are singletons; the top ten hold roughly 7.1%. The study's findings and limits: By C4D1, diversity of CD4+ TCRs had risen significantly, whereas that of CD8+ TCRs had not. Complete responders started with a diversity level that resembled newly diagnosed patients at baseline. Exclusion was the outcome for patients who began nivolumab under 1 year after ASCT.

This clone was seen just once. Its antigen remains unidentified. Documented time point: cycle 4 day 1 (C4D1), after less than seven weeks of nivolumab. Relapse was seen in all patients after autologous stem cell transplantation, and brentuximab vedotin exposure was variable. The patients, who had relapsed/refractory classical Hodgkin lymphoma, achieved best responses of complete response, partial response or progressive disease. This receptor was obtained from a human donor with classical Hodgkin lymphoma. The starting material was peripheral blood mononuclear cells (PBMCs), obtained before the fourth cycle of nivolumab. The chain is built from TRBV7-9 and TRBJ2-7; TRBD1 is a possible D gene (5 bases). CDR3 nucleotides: TGTGCCAGCAGCCATCCCAGACAGCCCAACGCGGTTTACGAGCAGTACTTC. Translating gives CASSHPRQPNAVYEQYF.